These 30 T cell receptor beta chains originate from one sample sequenced in a study of early T cells in non-severe SARS-CoV-2 infection. TCRdb passed the 5' RACE reads through MiXCR, listing each CDR3 protein once. The sample includes some 71,000 distinct CDR3 sequences, around 15% of them seen just once. The specimen was whole blood. Receptors were obtained from an adult who was a healthcare worker with PCR-confirmed SARS-CoV-2 infection or an uninfected control (not recorded which).

The chain couples TRBV3-1 to TRBJ2-3, with unresolved D. CDR1 and CDR2 (germline): LGHDT, YNNKEL (reference sequence). The CDR3 is 16 amino acids. Trimming cost V 1 base and J 4 bases, with 15 bases left between them. CDR3 residues: CASSQAPRGGSDTQYF. The DNA for the CDR3 is TGTGCCAGCAGCCAAGCCCCACGAGGCGGATCAGATACGCAGTATTTT.

This clonotype appeared many times. The chain couples TRBV7-8 to TRBJ2-5, with D perhaps being TRBD1 or TRBD2 (6 bases each). The V end lost 7 bases, the J end lost 4 bases, and 13 bases lay between the germline ends. Germline V gene sequence: CDR1 SGHVS, CDR2 FQNEAQ. The CDR3 loop spans 13 amino acids. Here the CDR3 DNA reads TGTGCCAGCACCAAGTGGGGGGCAGAGACCCAGTACTTC. Protein sequence: CASTKWGAETQYF.

Worth noting for this clonotype: The CDR3 ends on some other residue instead of the conserved phenylalanine or tryptophan, so this is likely a read error. The V call is TRBV7-2, the J call TRBJ2-5; a possible D gene is TRBD2 (6 bases). The CDR3 runs to 14 residues. Trimming took off 1 base at V and 5 bases at J, with 11 bases between the two ends. CDR1 is SGHTA, CDR2 FQGNSA, per germline. DNA of the CDR3: TGTGCCAGCAGCTTAGGGGCAGGAGGGGAGACCCAGTACTCC. Its protein product is CASSLGAGGETQYS.

This chain connects TRBV7-2 to TRBJ1-5; D perhaps matches TRBD1 (5 bases). Germline CDR1 reads SGHTA; CDR2 reads FQGNSA. The CDR3 is 14 amino acids. Trimming stripped 5 bases from V and 0 bases from J, with 8 bases between. Here the CDR3 reads CASSPRDSNQPQHF. DNA of the CDR3: TGTGCCAGCAGCCCCAGGGATAGCAATCAGCCCCAGCATTTT.

This clonotype was seen many times. The gene calls are TRBV5-1 and TRBJ2-7; 10 bases align to TRBD1. The CDR3 sequence is 15 residues long. Per the germline V gene, CDR1 is SGHRS and CDR2 is YFSETQ. V lost 2 bases to trimming and J lost 2 bases; unmatched junction nucleotides: 4. CDR3 in amino acids: CASSFRGTGAYEQYF. The CDR3 region has the DNA TGCGCCAGCAGCTTTAGGGGGACAGGGGCCTACGAGCAGTACTTC.

This clonotype was observed a handful of times. The chain is built from TRBV20-1 and TRBJ2-3; tentative D call: TRBD2 (7 bases). Deletions cut 3 bases from V and 5 bases from J, with 12 bases between. This CDR3 region has 13 residues. Germline-derived CDR1 and CDR2 are DFQATT and SNEGSKA (reference sequence). In DNA form, the CDR3 reads TGCAGTGCTAGGACGGGGGGCGTAGATACGCAGTATTTT. Its protein is CSARTGGVDTQYF.

This clonotype came up a few times. This sequence joins TRBV18 and TRBJ1-5; perhaps TRBD1 as D (6 bases). V gave up 3 bases and J gave up 1 base, with 13 bases separating them. CDR3 length equals 16 residues. CDR1 and CDR2 from the germline V gene are KGHSH and LQKENI. Written as DNA, the CDR3 is TGTGCCAGCTCACCTCCGGGGACACTGAGCAATCAGCCCCAGCATTTT. Protein product: CASSPPGTLSNQPQHF.

The V call is TRBV20-1, the J call TRBJ2-4; no clear D. This CDR3 has 15 residues. In germline, CDR1 is DFQATT, CDR2 SNEGSKA (reference sequence). Trimming shortened V by 0 bases and J by 0 bases, and 9 bases separated the two germline ends. The CDR3 coding sequence is TGCAGTGCTAGAGATGCGCCAGGAGCCAAAAACATTCAGTACTTC. Protein product: CSARDAPGAKNIQYF.

This clonotype has at least ten counts. CDR3 sequence reads: CASSLGREKETQYF. Here the CDR3 DNA reads TGCGCCAGCAGCTTGGGCAGGGAAAAAGAGACCCAGTACTTC. The chain links TRBV5-1 to TRBJ2-5, with TRBD1 as a possible D gene (5 bases). The CDR3 sequence is 14 residues long. V lost 0 bases, J lost 3 bases, and 9 bases lay in between. Germline-derived CDR1 and CDR2 are SGHRS and YFSETQ.

This clonotype was recorded a few times. The chain has TRBV4-3 and TRBJ2-7; D is possibly TRBD2 (7 bases). From germline, CDR1 is LGHNA and CDR2 YSLEER. The CDR3 is made up of 15 amino acids. Trimming shortened V by 0 bases and J by 6 bases, and 15 bases separated the two germline ends. DNA of the CDR3: TGCGCCAGCAGCCAAGACGGGGGGCGAGACAGCGAGCAGTACTTC. Translation gives CASSQDGGRDSEQYF.

This clonotype showed up many times. This chain uses TRBV20-1 with TRBJ2-2; tentatively, D is TRBD1 or TRBD2 (5 bases each). V lost 6 bases and J 4 bases, leaving 12 bases between the germline ends. The germline V gene has CDR1 DFQATT and CDR2 SNEGSKA (reference sequence). This CDR3 has 13 amino acids. CDR3 sequence: CSAVRGFTGELFF. The CDR3 DNA sequence: TGCAGTGCCGTCCGGGGCTTCACCGGGGAGCTGTTTTTT.

This clonotype was picked up a small number of times. J is TRBJ1-6 and V is TRBV7-6; D ambiguous. This CDR3 is 13 amino acids long. V was clipped by 1 base and J by 9 bases, with 7 bases between them. Germline-derived CDR1 and CDR2 are SGHVS and FNYEAQ. The chain's CDR3 is CASSLDSPSPLHF. The CDR3 bases are TGTGCCAGCAGCTTAGATTCGCCTTCACCCCTCCACTTT.

There are a few counts of this clonotype. This chain uses TRBV5-1 with TRBJ2-1, with 9 bases lining up with TRBD1. The ends lost 4 bases at V and 4 bases at J; junction bases unmatched: 9. The germline CDR1 and CDR2 sequences are SGHRS and YFSETQ. The CDR3 has 16 residues. The CDR3 nucleotides read TGCGCCAGCAGCCCAGGGGGGACAGGGCAGTACAATGAGCAGTTCTTC. This encodes CASSPGGTGQYNEQFF.

This clonotype turned up a few times. The J gene is TRBJ2-3, the V gene TRBV7-6; 9 bases line up with TRBD2. Trimming took 3 bases from V and 4 from J; bases not matched to a gene: 11. The V gene's germline CDR1 is SGHVS and CDR2 FNYEAQ. The CDR3 covers 17 residues. The CDR3 bases are TGTGCCAGCAGCTTGACGGCGGGGGGGCCTCCTCCAGATACGCAGTATTTT. Translation: CASSLTAGGPPPDTQYF.

This clonotype was detected ten times or more. The chain is built from TRBV10-3 and TRBJ1-5; no definite D call. The CDR3 has 14 amino acids. The V gene's germline CDR1 is ENHRY and CDR2 SYGVKD. The V end lost 3 bases, the J end lost 0 bases, and 6 bases lay between the germline ends. The CDR3 DNA sequence: TGTGCCATCAGTGAAACAGATAGCAATCAGCCCCAGCATTTT. It encodes CAISETDSNQPQHF.

The chain combines TRBV2 with TRBJ2-3, with a weak D call TRBD2 (7 bases). V was trimmed by 6 bases and J by 2 bases, leaving 12 bases between them. CDR1 and CDR2 from the germline V gene are SNHLY and FYNNEI. The length of the CDR3 is 14 residues. CDR3: CASSEGGYTDTQYF. The DNA of the CDR3 is TGTGCCAGCAGCGAGGGGGGGTACACAGATACGCAGTATTTT.

The rearrangement links TRBV6-2 or TRBV6-3 to TRBJ2-2; D not certain. The CDR3 loop spans 14 amino acids. Trimming took 6 bases from V and 3 from J, leaving 11 bases between them. Per germline, CDR1 MNHEY and CDR2 SVGEGT. Here the CDR3 DNA reads TGTGCCAGCAGCTTGAGCAGCGACACCGGGGAGCTGTTTTTT. It translates to CASSLSSDTGELFF.

The rearrangement links TRBV29-1 to TRBJ2-2; no firm D call. Trimming pared 1 base from V and 6 bases from J, leaving 6 bases between. Germline V gene sequence: CDR1 SQVTM, CDR2 ANQGSEA. The CDR3 extends over 12 amino acids. The CDR3 sequence: CSVEVTAGELFF. For the CDR3, the DNA is TGCAGCGTTGAAGTTACGGCCGGGGAGCTGTTTTTT.

The table lists this clonotype with many counts. This sequence joins TRBV7-2 and TRBJ2-1, with 8 positions matching TRBD2. CDR1 and CDR2 from the germline V gene are SGHTA and FQGNSA. The CDR3 is made up of 16 amino acids. V shed 0 bases, J shed 2 bases, and the junction held 3 bases outside the gene matches. As DNA, the CDR3 is TGTGCCAGCAGCTTAGCGCCAGCGGGGGCCTACAATGAGCAGTTCTTC. Translation: CASSLAPAGAYNEQFF.

This chain joins TRBV6-6 and TRBJ2-1; no definite D call. V shed 4 bases and J shed 6 bases, with 4 bases lying between them. The CDR3 sequence is 11 residues long. The V gene's germline CDR1 is MNHNY and CDR2 SVGAGI (reference sequence). The CDR3 protein is CASSWANEQFF. CDR3 nucleotide sequence: TGTGCCAGCAGTTGGGCCAATGAGCAGTTCTTC.

This chain links TRBV12-3 or TRBV12-4 with TRBJ2-4, with 14 bases aligning to TRBD2. The CDR3 totals 21 residues. J was trimmed by 1 base and V by 2 bases; bases with no gene match: 13. Here the CDR3 reads CASSLHFGLAGGPLAKNIQYF. As DNA, the CDR3 is TGTGCCAGCAGTTTACACTTCGGACTAGCGGGGGGACCCCTGGCCAAAAACATTCAGTACTTC.

In its sample, this clonotype was seen many times. This chain connects TRBV2 to TRBJ1-3; no clear D gene. This CDR3 is 16 amino acids long. Germline CDR1 is SNHLY and CDR2 is FYNNEI. Trimming took 6 bases from V and 0 from J, leaving 15 bases between them. The CDR3: CASRTRLGFSGNTIYF. The CDR3 DNA follows: TGTGCCAGCAGGACCAGACTGGGATTCTCTGGAAACACCATATATTTT.

This chain uses TRBV30 with TRBJ1-4; weak D call: TRBD1 (6 bases). Deletions cut 1 base from V and 0 bases from J, with 18 bases between. The germline V gene encodes CDR1 GTSNPN and CDR2 SVGIG (reference sequence). The CDR3 runs to 18 residues. Here the CDR3 reads CAWSDGWDTISTNEKLFF. As DNA, the CDR3 is TGTGCCTGGAGTGACGGGTGGGACACCATTTCAACTAATGAAAAACTGTTTTTT.

The gene calls are TRBV7-2 and TRBJ2-7; no clear D. The CDR3 spans 11 residues. V was trimmed by 2 bases and J by 9 bases, leaving 8 bases between them. Germline V CDR1 and CDR2: SGHTA, FQGNSA. In DNA form, the CDR3 reads TGTGCCAGCAGCTTACAAGATGGGCAGTACTTC. This gives the protein CASSLQDGQYF. Filled out from reference TRBV7-2 and TRBJ2-7, the complete variable domain reads GAGVSQSPSNKVTEKGKDVELRCDPISGHTALYWYRQSLGQGLEFLIYFQGNSAPDKSGLPSDRFSAERTGGSVSTLTIQRTQQEDSAVYLCASSLQDGQYFGPGTRLTVT.

This clonotype was found many times. This rearrangement joins TRBV11-2 to TRBJ1-6; maybe TRBD1 (6 bases). The CDR3 runs to 14 residues. V was clipped by 5 bases and J by 7 bases, with 12 bases between them. Germline CDR1 reads SGHAT; CDR2 reads FQNNGV. The CDR3 nucleotides read TGTGCCAGCAGCCCGGGGGCGTGGAATTCACCCCTCCACTTT. Protein: CASSPGAWNSPLHF.

This clonotype appeared many times. V is TRBV5-1 and J is TRBJ2-5; D remains ambiguous. The V gene lost 3 bases and the J gene lost 5 bases, with 11 bases spanning the gap. The CDR3 is 13 residues long. Germline values: CDR1 SGHRS, CDR2 YFSETQ. The CDR3 loop is CASSSTPTETQYF. CDR3 sequence (DNA): TGCGCCAGCAGCTCTACCCCGACCGAGACCCAGTACTTC.

On this clonotype itself: The junction departs from germline at one end; a sequencing error may be responsible. Here the CDR3 reads CVSSPPGVPAFF. Here the CDR3 DNA reads TGTGTCAGCAGCCCCCCAGGGGTTCCTGCTTTCTTT. The chain is built from TRBV7-6 and TRBJ1-1, with D possibly matching TRBD1 (6 bases). The length of the CDR3 is 12 residues. Germline CDR1 SGHVS, CDR2 FNYEAQ. Variable domain in full (rest from reference TRBV7-6 and TRBJ1-1): GAGVSQSPRYKVTKRGQDVALRCDPISGHVSLYWYRQALGQGPEFLTYFNYEAQQDKSGLPNDRFSAERPEGSISTLTIQRTEQRDSAMYRCVSSPPGVPAFFGQGTRLTVV.

V usage is TRBV20-1 and J usage is TRBJ1-6; 11 bases match TRBD1. The CDR3 is 19 amino acids. Trimming at V came to 1 base and at J to 5 bases, leaving 13 bases not matched to a gene. CDR1 is DFQATT and CDR2 is SNEGSKA in the germline V gene (reference sequence). The CDR3 here is CSARVDRGRGTANNSPLHF. The CDR3 DNA follows: TGCAGTGCTAGAGTGGACAGGGGGCGCGGAACGGCTAATAATTCACCCCTCCACTTT.

The gene calls are TRBV21-1 and TRBJ2-3. TRBV21-1 is listed as a pseudogene. The CDR3 is made up of 16 amino acids. CDR3 region: CASSKDLATQWNTQYF. Written as DNA, the CDR3 is TGTGCCAGCAGCAAAGATCTGGCCACCCAGTGGAATACGCAGTATTTT.

This clonotype was seen ten or more times. Here the CDR3 reads CASSLRTEQYF. The DNA of the CDR3 is TGTGCCAGCAGCTTAAGGACCGAGCAGTACTTC. The J gene is TRBJ2-7, the V gene TRBV7-2; D is ambiguous. Germline CDR1 is SGHTA and CDR2 is FQGNSA. The CDR3 has 11 residues. Trimming took off 2 bases at V and 6 bases at J, with 5 bases between the two ends.